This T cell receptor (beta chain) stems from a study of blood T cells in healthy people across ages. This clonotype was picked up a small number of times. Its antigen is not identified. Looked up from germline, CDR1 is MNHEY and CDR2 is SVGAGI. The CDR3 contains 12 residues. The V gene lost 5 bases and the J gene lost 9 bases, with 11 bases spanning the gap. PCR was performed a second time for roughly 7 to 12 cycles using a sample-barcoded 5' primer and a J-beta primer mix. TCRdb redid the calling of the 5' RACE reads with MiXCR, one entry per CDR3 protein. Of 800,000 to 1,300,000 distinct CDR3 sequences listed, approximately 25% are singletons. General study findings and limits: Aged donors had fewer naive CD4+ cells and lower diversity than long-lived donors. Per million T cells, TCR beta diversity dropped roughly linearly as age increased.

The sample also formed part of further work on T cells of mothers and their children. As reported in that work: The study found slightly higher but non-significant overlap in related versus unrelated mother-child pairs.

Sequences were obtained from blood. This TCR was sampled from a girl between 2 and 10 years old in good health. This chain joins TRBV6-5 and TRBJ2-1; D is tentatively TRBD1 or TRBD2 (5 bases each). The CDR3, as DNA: TGTGCCAGCAGTCCGGGGCGGGCTGAGCAGTTCTTC. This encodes CASSPGRAEQFF.